This passage covers 12 T cell receptor beta chains from one sample sequenced in a study of long-term antiretroviral therapy in people with HIV. Sequencing used immunoSEQ v3.0 at survey level. Sequenced by immunoSEQ multiplex PCR; TCRdb stores in-frame clones only, minus some. Of tens of thousands of clones in the sample, about 90% were seen once. The material was unsorted PBMCs, obtained around 2.7 years after starting antiretroviral therapy. These receptors were collected from a woman in her 50s with HIV.

This clone came up once. The chain couples TRBV4-2 to TRBJ2-7, with 7 bases that match TRBD2. The CDR3 sequence is 16 residues long. Unmatched junction bases numbered 11, after V lost 0 bases and J lost 6 bases. Germline CDR1 is LGHNA and CDR2 is YNFKEQ. The CDR3: CASSQDQLAGGLEQYF. The DNA of the CDR3 is TGTGCCAGCAGCCAAGATCAATTAGCGGGCGGCCTCGAGCAGTACTTC.

The chain employs TRBV7-9 and TRBJ1-5; D remains unclear. The V gene lost 1 base and the J gene lost 5 bases, with 9 bases spanning the gap. The length of the CDR3 is 14 residues. Germline CDR1 reads SEHNR; CDR2 reads FQNEAQ (reference sequence). CDR3: CASSLGGADQPQHF. The DNA for the CDR3 is TGTGCCAGCAGCTTAGGAGGAGCAGATCAGCCCCAGCATTTT.

The CDR3: CASRSPHQPQHF. The CDR3, as DNA: TGTGCCAGCAGAAGTCCCCATCAGCCCCAGCATTTT. The chain combines TRBV6-5 with TRBJ1-5, with no clear D. The V gene lost 6 bases and the J gene lost 5 bases, with 8 bases spanning the gap. Germline V gives CDR1 MNHEY, CDR2 SVGAGI. This CDR3 region has 12 residues.

This chain joins TRBV9 and TRBJ1-1, with TRBD1 matching 7 bases. Trimming removed 3 bases from V and 1 base from J; junction bases left unmatched: 15. The CDR3 consists of 18 residues. Germline V gene data show CDR1 as SGDLS and CDR2 as YYNGEE. Here the CDR3 reads CASSASGTVLFTNTEAFF. In DNA form, the CDR3 reads TGTGCCAGCAGCGCCTCCGGGACAGTCCTTTTCACGAACACTGAAGCTTTCTTT.

The V call is TRBV27, the J call TRBJ2-2, with a weak D call TRBD2 (6 bases). V was trimmed by 1 base and J by 5 bases, leaving 17 bases between them. Germline V lookup: CDR1 MNHEY, CDR2 SMNVEV (reference sequence). The CDR3 spans 17 residues. The CDR3 DNA reads as TGTGCCAGCAGTTTATTCTCGGGGAGAGGGAGGACCGGGGAGCTGTTTTTT. Amino acids: CASSLFSGRGRTGELFF.

The genes are TRBV10-3 and TRBJ1-1; D gene unclear. This CDR3 spans 16 amino acids. V dropped 3 bases and J dropped 5 bases, with 19 bases sitting between them. The germline V gene encodes CDR1 ENHRY and CDR2 SYGVKD. The CDR3: CAISDEGMGYGTEAFF. The DNA of the CDR3 is TGTGCCATCAGTGATGAGGGTATGGGGTATGGAACTGAAGCTTTCTTT.

CDR3 DNA: TGCGCCATCAACAAGGGTCGTACTGAAGCTTTCTTT. This gives the protein CAINKGRTEAFF. The chain couples TRBV10-1 to TRBJ1-1; unclear D gene. Germline CDR1 WNHNN, CDR2 SYGVQD (reference sequence). The CDR3 is 12 residues long. With 10 bases removed from V and 5 bases from J, the gap between germline ends came to 14 bases.

The chain has TRBV7-9 and TRBJ2-7; tentative D call: TRBD2 (5 bases). V lost 5 bases to trimming and J lost 3 bases, with 11 bases between them. The CDR3 runs 13 residues. Germline V gene data show CDR1 as SEHNR and CDR2 as FQNEAQ (reference sequence). CDR3 in amino acids: CASSPGLGYEQYF. CDR3 coding DNA: TGTGCCAGCAGCCCCGGACTTGGCTACGAGCAGTACTTC.

The chain combines TRBV6-1 with TRBJ2-1; 9 bases align to TRBD2. Germline-derived CDR1 and CDR2 are MNHNS and SASEGT. The CDR3 loop spans 14 amino acids. J lost 6 bases, V lost 6 bases, and 6 bases had no gene match. The CDR3 reads CASREYSGSNEQFF. CDR3 coding DNA: TGTGCCAGCAGAGAGTATAGCGGGAGCAATGAGCAGTTCTTC.

The chain uses TRBV6-1 and TRBJ1-5; 9 bases match TRBD1. The CDR3 has 15 amino acids. The junction had 9 bases not matched to a gene; V was cut back by 6 bases and J by 6 bases. The germline V gene has CDR1 MNHNS and CDR2 SASEGT. As DNA, the CDR3 is TGTGCCAGCAGACCGGGACAGGGATCAAGTCAGCCCCAGCATTTT. It is translated as CASRPGQGSSQPQHF.

V gene TRBV7-9 combines with J gene TRBJ1-3; TRBD1 is a possible D gene (5 bases). The CDR3 contains 15 residues. Trimming pared 3 bases from V and 3 bases from J, leaving 12 bases between. CDR1 is SEHNR, CDR2 FQNEAQ, per germline (reference sequence). CDR3 DNA sequence: TGTGCCAGCAGCTTTGGGGGGATTGGTGGAAACACCATATATTTT. It encodes CASSFGGIGGNTIYF. The whole variable domain, remainder taken from reference TRBV7-9 and TRBJ1-3, is DTGVSQNPRHKITKRGQNVTFRCDPISEHNRLYWYRQTLGQGPEFLTYFQNEAQLEKSRLLSDRFSAERPKGSFSTLEIQRTEQGDSAMYLCASSFGGIGGNTIYFGEGSWLTVV.

The J gene is TRBJ1-1, the V gene TRBV11-3, with D possibly matching TRBD1 (5 bases). Germline CDR1 SGHNT, CDR2 YENEEA. V lost 0 bases and J 3 bases, leaving 5 bases between the germline ends. The CDR3 has 13 amino acids. DNA of the CDR3: TGTGCCAGCAGCTTAGAAGGGGACACTGAAGCTTTCTTT. This encodes CASSLEGDTEAFF. The complete variable domain, with remaining parts taken from reference TRBV11-3 and TRBJ1-1, reads EAGVVQSPRYKIIEKKQPVAFWCNPISGHNTLYWYLQNLGQGPELLIRYENEEAVDDSQLPKDRFSAERLKGVDSTLKIQPAELGDSAVYLCASSLEGDTEAFFGQGTRLTVV.